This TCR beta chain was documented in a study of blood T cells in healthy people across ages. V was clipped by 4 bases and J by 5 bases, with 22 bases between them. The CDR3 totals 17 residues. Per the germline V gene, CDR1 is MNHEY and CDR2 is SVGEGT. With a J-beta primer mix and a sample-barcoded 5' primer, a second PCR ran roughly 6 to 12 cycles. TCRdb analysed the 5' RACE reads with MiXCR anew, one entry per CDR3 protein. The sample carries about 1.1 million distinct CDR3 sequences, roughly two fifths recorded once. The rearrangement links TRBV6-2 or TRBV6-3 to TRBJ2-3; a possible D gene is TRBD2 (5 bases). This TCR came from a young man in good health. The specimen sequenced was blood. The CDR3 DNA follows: TGTGCCAGCAGTTCCTCGGTGATGGGCGGCGCGGGAGATACGCAGTATTTT. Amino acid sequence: CASSSSVMGGAGDTQYF.